This T cell receptor (beta chain) originates from a study of shared clonotypes between healthy human individuals. With respect to this clone: Its matching antigen is unknown.

Sorted-subset replicate PCR reactions were performed with 150 to 200 ng DNA, corresponding to about 30,000 T cell genomes. Repertoires were generated with immunoSEQ multiplex PCR, while TCRdb's copy carries only in-frame clones and drops some. The table shows around 2,000,000 clones, with just over 90% occurring only once. The germline V gene encodes CDR1 WNHNN and CDR2 SYGVQD (reference sequence). V was clipped by 5 bases and J by 8 bases; unmatched bases: 9. This CDR3 spans 15 amino acids. Regarding the study as a whole: Richness estimates generally favored naive over memory subsets. Sorted-subset sequencing was shown by rarefaction to be incomplete despite large depth.

Positively selected for CCR7, the CD45RO-negative cells used as naive CD8 cells excluded terminally differentiated effector memory CD45RA+ cells. Donors, healthy HIV-negative adults, lacked recent acute infections or vaccinations. The sequenced sample consisted of naive CD8+ T cells from PBMCs. The J gene is TRBJ2-1, the V gene TRBV10-1; 10 positions agree with TRBD2. This TCR was recovered from a man aged 18 to 35 in good health. Some clones in this sample may be carry-over from other donors' samples. The CDR3 protein is CASSPSGREVDEQFF. The CDR3 DNA is TGCGCCAGCAGTCCCAGCGGGAGGGAGGTTGATGAGCAGTTCTTC.